The TCR beta chain described here comes from a study of blood T cell repertoires in COVID-19. The junction had 21 bases not matched to a gene; V was cut back by 0 bases and J by 3 bases. CDR3 length: 22 amino acids. The germline V gene has CDR1 ENHRY and CDR2 SYGVKD. In the authors' workflow: Amplification from reference gene primers served as the basis for estimated nucleated cell counts. The assay was immunoSEQ multiplex PCR, and TCRdb's table has in-frame clones only and misses some. That table is the source of V, J and clone size, and D and trimming were worked out from the DNA. The sample records 200,000 to 250,000 clones, about 84% being singletons.

Material: peripheral blood. V usage is TRBV10-3 and J usage is TRBJ1-3, with 9 bases that match TRBD1. This TCR was recovered from a woman older than 75 with COVID-19, enrolled during active disease. This CDR3 reads CAISESTRGTGRLVYFGNTIYF. The CDR3, as DNA: TGTGCCATCAGTGAGTCGACTCGGGGGACAGGGAGGTTAGTGTACTTTGGAAACACCATATATTTT.